Below are 5 T cell receptor beta chains sequenced from a single sample in a study of cytomegalovirus exposure and HLA in healthy donors. PCR was performed using 60 Vbeta and 13 Jbeta primers. Method: immunoSEQ multiplex PCR; TCRdb's copy keeps in-frame clones and lacks some. The sample shows hundreds of thousands of clones, roughly 82% of them seen only once. Sequencing used PBMCs. The receptors shown here come from a man aged 35-49 years in good health and CMV-seropositive.

The J gene is TRBJ1-2, the V gene TRBV11-2, with 7 positions matching TRBD1. This CDR3 contains 15 residues. V lost 5 bases and J lost 2; bases outside the gene matches: 8. CDR1 and CDR2 (germline): SGHAT, FQNNGV. The CDR3 sequence is CASSTRMDRNYGYTF. CDR3 bases: TGTGCCAGCAGCACCCGAATGGACAGGAACTATGGCTACACCTTC.

The chain has TRBV2 and TRBJ2-4; 8 bases line up with TRBD1. Germline V gene data show CDR1 as SNHLY and CDR2 as FYNNEI. The CDR3 totals 15 residues. Unmatched junction bases numbered 7, after V lost 6 bases and J lost 3 bases. The chain's CDR3 is CASSRTGYDKNIQYF. The CDR3 DNA reads TGTGCCAGCAGCAGGACAGGGTATGACAAAAACATTCAGTACTTC.

The chain employs TRBV21-1 and TRBJ2-7; TRBD1 is the table's D call and was not checked against the DNA. TRBV21-1 is termed a pseudogene. The CDR3 extends over 16 amino acids. The DNA of the CDR3 is TGTGCCAGCAGCCCTCGGGACAGGGTAAGCTCCTACGAGCAGTACTTC. Protein sequence: CASSPRDRVSSYEQYF.

The chain has TRBV29-1 and TRBJ2-1; TRBD2 aligns across 8 bases. The germline CDR1 and CDR2 sequences are SQVTM and ANQGSEA. This CDR3 has 12 amino acids. J was trimmed by 4 bases and V by 7 bases; bases with no gene match: 3. CDR3: CSAPSGYNEQFF. In nucleotides, the CDR3 is TGCAGCGCCCCTAGCGGGTACAATGAGCAGTTCTTC.

V is TRBV7-3 and J is TRBJ2-1; 9 bases are a match to TRBD1. This CDR3 is built from 16 residues. The junction had 11 bases not matched to a gene; V was cut back by 5 bases and J by 6 bases. CDR1 SGHTA and CDR2 FQGTGA come from the germline V gene. The CDR3 loop is CASSPRGQGKINEQFF. CDR3 in DNA: TGTGCCAGCAGCCCCCGGGGACAGGGAAAAATCAATGAGCAGTTCTTC.